The 14 T cell receptor beta chains listed next were all sequenced from one sample in a study of beta chain features in type 1 diabetes. General study results and limits: Type 1 diabetes patients showed a moderate but significant shortening of TCRB CDR3s in all four CD4+ subsets.

As every portion of the isolated RNA was reverse transcribed, the sequencing read expressed TCRB transcripts. Sequencing was performed with immunoSEQ multiplex PCR; in TCRdb, only in-frame clones are kept and a portion is missing. This sample has fewer than 450,000 clones; about 13% occur once, and the top ten carry roughly 0.016%. Their antigens are not known. Source material: naive CD4+ T cells from blood. The receptors originated from a woman in her late teens or twenties with type 1 diabetes.

The genes are TRBV14 and TRBJ2-1, with TRBD1 as a possible D gene (6 bases). Trimming removed 0 bases at V and 6 bases at J, with 12 bases between. The germline V gene has CDR1 SGHDN and CDR2 FVKESK. The length of the CDR3 is 15 residues. CDR3 in amino acids: CASSQEPNRVNEQFF. CDR3 bases: TGTGCCAGCAGCCAAGAGCCTAACAGGGTCAATGAGCAGTTCTTC.

The V gene is TRBV7-2, the J gene TRBJ1-1; D unclear. The V gene's germline CDR1 is SGHTA and CDR2 FQGNSA. V was pared by 2 bases and J by 8 bases, with 15 bases between. The CDR3 sequence is 14 residues long. The CDR3 is CASSLMRSRQEAFF. The DNA of the CDR3 is TGTGCCAGCAGCTTAATGAGGAGTCGGCAGGAAGCTTTCTTT.

This clone was detected a few times. The chain links TRBV28 to TRBJ2-1; D possibly corresponds to TRBD1 (6 bases). The germline gives CDR1 MDHEN, CDR2 SYDVKM. The ends were cut back, 6 bases at V and 0 bases at J, with 12 bases in the middle. The CDR3 is 15 amino acids. The CDR3 spells CASSQGQSSYNEQFF. CDR3 sequence (DNA): TGTGCCAGCAGCCAAGGACAGAGCTCCTACAATGAGCAGTTCTTC.

The sample holds a few counts of this clone. The chain couples TRBV7-9 to TRBJ2-1, with 9 bases matching TRBD2. Trimming cost V 7 bases and J 4 bases; bases outside gene matches: 5. CDR3 length: 14 amino acids. Germline V CDR1 and CDR2: SEHNR, FQNEAQ (reference sequence). For the CDR3, the DNA is TGTGCCAGCAATCGGCTAGCGGGATACAATGAGCAGTTCTTC. This translates into CASNRLAGYNEQFF. Supplemented by reference TRBV7-9 and TRBJ2-1, the full variable domain reads DTGVSQNPRHKITKRGQNVTFRCDPISEHNRLYWYRQTLGQGPEFLTYFQNEAQLEKSRLLSDRFSAERPKGSFSTLEIQRTEQGDSAMYLCASNRLAGYNEQFFGPGTRLTVL.

This chain joins TRBV25-1 and TRBJ2-2; 7 bases agree with TRBD2. Per the germline V gene, CDR1 is MGHDK and CDR2 is SYGVNS. After removal of 4 bases from V and 0 bases from J, the junction contained 8 bases not matched to a gene. The CDR3 is 17 amino acids. CDR3 bases: TGTGCCAGCAGTGGTAACCTAGCGGAGCCGAACACCGGGGAGCTGTTTTTT. It yields the protein CASSGNLAEPNTGELFF.

This clone was seen more than once but under ten times. The chain uses TRBV7-6 and TRBJ2-1; D is uncertain. CDR1 and CDR2 (germline): SGHVS, FNYEAQ. The CDR3 runs 12 residues. V shed 1 base and J shed 7 bases, with 5 bases lying between them. CDR3: CASSLGRNEQFF. CDR3 DNA sequence: TGTGCCAGCAGCTTAGGGAGAAATGAGCAGTTCTTC.

This sequence joins TRBV28 and TRBJ2-1; 10 bases are a match to TRBD1. The V gene end was trimmed by 7 bases and the J gene end by 7 bases; junction bases not matched to a gene: 10. From germline, CDR1 is MDHEN and CDR2 SYDVKM. The CDR3 sequence is 15 residues long. Written as DNA, the CDR3 is TGTGCCAGCACTCCGCTTGGGACAGGGGAAAATGAGCAGTTCTTC. It is translated as CASTPLGTGENEQFF.

V gene TRBV5-1 combines with J gene TRBJ2-6; TRBD1 agrees at 8 bases. The CDR3 is 16 residues long. Germline V gives CDR1 SGHRS, CDR2 YFSETQ. Trimming cost V 5 bases and J 1 base; bases outside gene matches: 5. CDR3 sequence reads: CASSLDRGSGANVLTF. CDR3 bases: TGCGCCAGCAGTTTAGACAGGGGATCTGGGGCCAACGTCCTGACTTTC.

This rearrangement joins TRBV5-1 to TRBJ2-7; 7 nucleotides match TRBD2. J lost 2 bases, V lost 2 bases, and 7 bases had no gene match. The germline V gene has CDR1 SGHRS and CDR2 YFSETQ. The CDR3 consists of 15 residues. The CDR3 is CASSFSGDGAYEQYF. CDR3 nucleotides: TGCGCCAGCAGCTTCAGCGGGGATGGGGCCTACGAGCAGTACTTC.

The V call is TRBV5-1, the J call TRBJ2-3; a possible D gene is TRBD2 (6 bases). The CDR3 sequence is 14 residues long. Between the trimmed V and J ends, which lost 1 base and 2 bases, there was a span of 8 bases. CDR1 and CDR2 from the germline V gene are SGHRS and YFSETQ. The CDR3 coding sequence is TGCGCCAGCAGCTTGAGCGGGCTCACAGATACGCAGTATTTT. Its protein product is CASSLSGLTDTQYF.

This clone was observed a handful of times. V gene TRBV18 combines with J gene TRBJ2-6, with unresolved D. Germline CDR1 and CDR2: KGHSH and LQKENI. The CDR3 consists of 14 residues. The V end was cut by 0 bases, the J end by 4 bases, with 4 bases between. CDR3 loop: CASSPPAGANVLTF. The CDR3 bases are TGTGCCAGCTCACCACCGGCCGGGGCCAACGTCCTGACTTTC.

The table lists this clone with a few counts. The chain employs TRBV5-6 and TRBJ2-1; no reliable D call. The germline CDR1 and CDR2 sequences are SGHDT and YYEEEE. Between the trimmed V and J ends, which lost 3 bases and 9 bases, there was a span of 13 bases. This CDR3 has 13 residues. In nucleotides, the CDR3 is TGTGCCAGCAGCTCCCGATCTACTCGTGAGCAGTTCTTC. Its protein is CASSSRSTREQFF.

V and J are TRBV7-6 and TRBJ1-5, with D possibly matching TRBD1 (5 bases). Germline CDR1 SGHVS, CDR2 FNYEAQ. The CDR3 has 13 residues. V gave up 3 bases and J gave up 4 bases, with 7 bases separating them. The CDR3 protein is CASSFTGNQPQHF. The CDR3 DNA follows: TGTGCCAGCAGCTTTACAGGAAATCAGCCCCAGCATTTT.

This clone was observed a few times. The chain employs TRBV18 and TRBJ2-1, with D maybe TRBD2 (5 bases). This CDR3 is 14 amino acids long. V lost 1 base, J lost 7 bases, and 11 bases lay in between. In germline, CDR1 is KGHSH, CDR2 LQKENI. The CDR3 here is CASSPRGVDNEQFF. The CDR3 DNA reads TGTGCCAGCTCACCACGGGGAGTTGATAATGAGCAGTTCTTC. Full variable domain (missing parts from reference TRBV18 and TRBJ2-1): NAGVMQNPRHLVRRRGQEARLRCSPMKGHSHVYWYRQLPEEGLKFMVYLQKENIIDESGMPKERFSAEFPKEGPSILRIQQVVRGDSAAYFCASSPRGVDNEQFFGPGTRLTVL.